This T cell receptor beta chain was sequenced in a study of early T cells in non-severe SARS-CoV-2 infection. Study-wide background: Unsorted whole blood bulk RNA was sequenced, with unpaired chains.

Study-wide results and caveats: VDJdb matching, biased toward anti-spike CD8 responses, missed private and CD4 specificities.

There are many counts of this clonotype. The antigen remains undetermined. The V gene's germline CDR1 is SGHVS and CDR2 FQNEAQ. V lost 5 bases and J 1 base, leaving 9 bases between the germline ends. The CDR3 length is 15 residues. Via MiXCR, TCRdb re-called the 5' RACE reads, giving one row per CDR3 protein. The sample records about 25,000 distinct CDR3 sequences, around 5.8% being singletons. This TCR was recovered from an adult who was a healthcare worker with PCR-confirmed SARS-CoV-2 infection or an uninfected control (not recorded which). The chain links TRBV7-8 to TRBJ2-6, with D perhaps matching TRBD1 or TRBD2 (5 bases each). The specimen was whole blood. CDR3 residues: CASSLRGSGANVLTF. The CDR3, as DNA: TGTGCCAGCAGCCTGAGGGGATCTGGGGCCAACGTCCTGACTTTC.